This T cell receptor beta chain was retrieved from a study of blood T cell repertoires in COVID-19. As for the study in general: Samples of COVID-19 (acute and convalescent) were obtained from the United States, Italy and Spain. PBMCs, B-cell-depleted T cells, or T cells provided the cDNA or gDNA that made up the material.

The V gene's germline CDR1 is MNHEY and CDR2 SMNVEV (reference sequence). The CDR3 is 15 residues long. V was pared by 6 bases and J by 2 bases, with 6 bases of the junction left unmatched. The assay was immunoSEQ multiplex PCR, and TCRdb's table has in-frame clones only and misses some. The sample lists a few hundred thousand clones, roughly nine tenths occurring once. Turning to this clone: Other DNA sequences in the sample encode the same CDR3.

This clonotype was sampled from a man aged 18 to 29 who had recovered from COVID-19. Sequenced sample: peripheral blood. The rearrangement joins TRBV27 to TRBJ2-7; 11 nucleotides agree with TRBD1. The CDR3 is CASSLGTGGPYEQYF. The CDR3 nucleotides read TGTGCCAGCAGCCTCGGGACAGGGGGGCCCTACGAGCAGTACTTC.